The next 5 T cell receptor beta chains were all read from a single sample in a study of T cells expressing NK-cell markers. TCRdb reprocessed the 5' RACE reads and keeps a single row for each CDR3 protein, giving no DNA. The sample table sets out 400,000 to 550,000 distinct CDR3 sequences. Material: blood T cells: a sorted CD56 or NKG2C T cell subset, CD4+ or CD8+ T cells, or bulk PBMC T cells (not recorded which). Every receptor here comes from a woman aged 18-70 years in good health.

The chain combines TRBV7-6 with TRBJ1-1; checking the TCRdb D call of TRBD1 is not possible without DNA. CDR1 SGHVS and CDR2 FNYEAQ come from the germline V gene. The CDR3 is 14 amino acids. CDR3 residues: CASSPGTMNTEAFF.

The V and J genes are TRBV20-1 and TRBJ2-1; TCRdb gives TRBD1 as the D gene, but with no DNA this cannot be confirmed. Germline assignment: CDR1 DFQATT and CDR2 SNEGSKA (reference sequence). There are 12 residues in the CDR3. This chain's CDR3 is CSAGGTPNEQFF.

V gene TRBV11-1 combines with J gene TRBJ1-1. Germline V gene sequence: CDR1 SGHAT, CDR2 FQDESV (reference sequence). This CDR3 spans 13 amino acids. CDR3: CASTSEVGTEAFF.

The chain recombines TRBV29-1 with TRBJ2-7. This CDR3 contains 12 residues. Germline CDR1 and CDR2: SQVTM and ANQGSEA. The CDR3 sequence is CSVKETSYEQYF.

The chain joins TRBV4-1 to TRBJ1-3. Germline V gives CDR1 MGHRA, CDR2 YSYEKL. The CDR3 loop spans 15 amino acids. The CDR3 protein is CASSQAQYSGNTIYF.